This T cell receptor (beta chain) was obtained from a study of blood T cell repertoires in COVID-19. Study information: The analysed material was cDNA or gDNA that came from T cells, B-cell-depleted T cells, or PBMCs.

Authors' data handling: Amplified reference gene primers provided the basis for estimating nucleated cell counts. Method: immunoSEQ multiplex PCR; TCRdb's copy keeps in-frame clones and lacks some. The DNA gave D and trimming, while V, J and clone size come from that table. The sample consists of some 180,000 clones, roughly 76% of them appearing once. The CDR3 consists of 12 residues. Looked up from germline, CDR1 is SGHVS and CDR2 is FNYEAQ. V was trimmed by 11 bases and J by 3 bases, leaving 13 bases between them. The material sequenced was peripheral blood. This sequence joins TRBV7-6 and TRBJ2-5, with unresolved D. The TCR originated in a woman between 50 and 59 years old with active or convalescent COVID-19. CDR3 coding DNA: TGTGCCTCCCAAAACTTAAAAGAGACCCAGTACTTC. Translation: CASQNLKETQYF. The full variable domain, completed using reference TRBV7-6 and TRBJ2-5, is GAGVSQSPRYKVTKRGQDVALRCDPISGHVSLYWYRQALGQGPEFLTYFNYEAQQDKSGLPNDRFSAERPEGSISTLTIQRTEQRDSAMYRCASQNLKETQYFGPGTRLLVL.